This is a list of T cell receptor beta chains from one sample in a study of technical replicates of blood from a handful of donors. Profiling relied on immunoSEQ multiplex PCR, and the TCRdb table lists in-frame clones only, not all of them. Altogether roughly 90,000 clones are present, approximately 95% being singletons, with the ten largest covering roughly 0.36%. The sample taken for sequencing was T cells isolated from PBMCs. These TCRs come from a human donor in good health. Each CDR3 is given with its conserved first and last residue. The order of the fields is J gene, D gene, V gene, clone size, CDR3 protein, CDR3 DNA. The D gene is left open where the match is weak. Some rows have no size entry. The others give once, few or many, or a class for an expanded clone.

j_gene: TRBJ2-1; d_gene: -; v_gene: TRBV9; abundance: -; CDR3aa: CASSVDNAHNEQFF; CDR3nt: TGTGCCAGCAGCGTAGACAACGCCCACAATGAGCAGTTCTTC
j_gene: TRBJ2-3; d_gene: TRBD2; v_gene: TRBV2; abundance: -; CDR3aa: CASSAGLAGGPGTDTQYF; CDR3nt: TGTGCCAGCAGTGCCGGCTTAGCGGGAGGGCCGGGCACAGATACGCAGTATTTT
j_gene: TRBJ1-1; d_gene: -; v_gene: TRBV6-1; abundance: once; CDR3aa: CASIWGRDTEAFF; CDR3nt: TGTGCCAGCATTTGGGGGCGGGACACTGAAGCTTTCTTT
j_gene: TRBJ1-4; d_gene: TRBD1; v_gene: TRBV7-9; abundance: once; CDR3aa: CASSSDRQTNEKLFF; CDR3nt: TGTGCCAGCAGCTCGGACAGGCAAACTAATGAAAAACTGTTTTTT
j_gene: TRBJ1-3; d_gene: -; v_gene: TRBV28; abundance: few; CDR3aa: CASSLTVLGNTIYF; CDR3nt: TGTGCCAGCAGTTTAACTGTCCTCGGAAACACCATATATTTT
j_gene: TRBJ1-2; d_gene: -; v_gene: TRBV2; abundance: -; CDR3aa: CASSVEGRNYGYTF; CDR3nt: TGTGCCAGCAGTGTTGAGGGTAGGAACTATGGCTACACCTTC
j_gene: TRBJ2-2; d_gene: TRBD1; v_gene: TRBV29-1; abundance: -; CDR3aa: CSVRTGGVGELFF; CDR3nt: TGCAGCGTCAGGACAGGGGGTGTCGGGGAGCTGTTTTTT
j_gene: TRBJ2-5; d_gene: TRBD2; v_gene: TRBV4-2; abundance: -; CDR3aa: CASSRLAGGLKETQYF; CDR3nt: TGTGCCAGCAGCCGCCTAGCGGGAGGGTTAAAGGAGACCCAGTACTTC
j_gene: TRBJ2-5; d_gene: -; v_gene: TRBV2; abundance: -; CDR3aa: CASSMDLSPRTQYF; CDR3nt: TGTGCCAGCAGTATGGACTTATCCCCTCGGACCCAGTACTTC
j_gene: TRBJ2-1; d_gene: TRBD2; v_gene: TRBV10-1; abundance: -; CDR3aa: CASSGSLAGIYNEQFF; CDR3nt: TGCGCCAGCAGCGGTAGTCTAGCGGGGATCTACAATGAGCAGTTCTTC
j_gene: TRBJ1-2; d_gene: TRBD1; v_gene: TRBV19; abundance: once; CDR3aa: CASSPGQGNNYGYTF; CDR3nt: TGTGCCAGTAGTCCGGGACAGGGTAATAACTATGGCTACACCTTC
j_gene: TRBJ1-4; d_gene: TRBD1; v_gene: TRBV19; abundance: -; CDR3aa: CASSIGDSNEKLFF; CDR3nt: TGTGCCAGTAGTATAGGGGACAGTAATGAAAAACTGTTTTTT
j_gene: TRBJ2-7; d_gene: -; v_gene: TRBV5-8; abundance: -; CDR3aa: CASSFGVSYEQYF; CDR3nt: TGTGCCAGCAGCTTCGGGGTCTCCTACGAGCAGTACTTC
j_gene: TRBJ2-1; d_gene: -; v_gene: TRBV4-1; abundance: -; CDR3aa: CASSPPAWRYNEQFF; CDR3nt: TGCGCCAGCAGCCCCCCCGCGTGGAGGTACAATGAGCAGTTCTTC
j_gene: TRBJ2-7; d_gene: TRBD2; v_gene: TRBV27; abundance: -; CDR3aa: CASSLTSGISYEQYF; CDR3nt: TGTGCCAGCAGCCTGACTAGCGGGATCTCCTACGAGCAGTACTTC
j_gene: TRBJ2-1; d_gene: TRBD2; v_gene: TRBV7-9; abundance: once; CDR3aa: CASSLRVAGESEQFF; CDR3nt: TGTGCCAGCAGCTTACGGGTAGCGGGAGAATCTGAGCAGTTCTTC
j_gene: TRBJ2-7; d_gene: TRBD2; v_gene: TRBV7-9; abundance: -; CDR3aa: CASSSPTSGSSHEQYF; CDR3nt: TGTGCCAGCAGCTCGCCTACTAGCGGGAGTAGCCACGAGCAGTACTTC
j_gene: TRBJ2-7; d_gene: TRBD1; v_gene: TRBV5-1; abundance: -; CDR3aa: CASSSGQGTDEQYF; CDR3nt: TGCGCCAGCAGCTCGGGACAGGGGACGGACGAGCAGTACTTC
j_gene: TRBJ2-2; d_gene: -; v_gene: TRBV18; abundance: -; CDR3aa: CASSGTGELFF; CDR3nt: TGTGCCAGCTCCGGCACCGGGGAGCTGTTTTTT
j_gene: TRBJ2-7; d_gene: -; v_gene: TRBV5-1; abundance: -; CDR3aa: CASSLASSTYEQYF; CDR3nt: TGCGCCAGCAGCTTGGCCTCAAGCACCTACGAGCAGTACTTC
j_gene: TRBJ2-1; d_gene: -; v_gene: TRBV5-6; abundance: -; CDR3aa: CASSFGFWTNAFEQFF; CDR3nt: TGTGCCAGCAGCTTCGGTTTCTGGACTAATGCTTTTGAGCAGTTCTTC
j_gene: TRBJ2-5; d_gene: -; v_gene: TRBV2; abundance: few; CDR3aa: CASSGITQETQYF; CDR3nt: TGTGCCAGCAGCGGGATTACCCAAGAGACCCAGTACTTC
j_gene: TRBJ2-6; d_gene: TRBD2; v_gene: TRBV5-6; abundance: once; CDR3aa: CASSFSGIRSGANVLTF; CDR3nt: TGTGCCAGCAGCTTTAGCGGGATAAGGTCTGGGGCCAACGTCCTGACTTTC
j_gene: TRBJ2-7; d_gene: TRBD2; v_gene: TRBV28; abundance: -; CDR3aa: CASSPTLAGSYEQYF; CDR3nt: TGTGCCAGCAGTCCGACCTTAGCGGGAAGCTACGAGCAGTACTTC
j_gene: TRBJ1-1; d_gene: -; v_gene: TRBV4-3; abundance: -; CDR3aa: CASSLGYTAVNTEAFF; CDR3nt: TGCGCCAGCAGCCTGGGTTACACAGCGGTGAACACTGAAGCTTTCTTT
j_gene: TRBJ1-5; d_gene: -; v_gene: TRBV19; abundance: -; CDR3aa: CASSYREYSNQPQHF; CDR3nt: TGTGCCAGTAGCTACAGAGAGTATAGCAATCAGCCCCAGCATTTT
j_gene: TRBJ2-7; d_gene: -; v_gene: TRBV6-6; abundance: -; CDR3aa: CASQGSYEQYF; CDR3nt: TGTGCCAGTCAGGGATCCTACGAGCAGTACTTC
j_gene: TRBJ2-3; d_gene: -; v_gene: TRBV11-2; abundance: -; CDR3aa: CASSLVGGMSTDTQYF; CDR3nt: TGTGCCAGCAGCTTAGTAGGGGGAATGAGCACAGATACGCAGTATTTT
j_gene: TRBJ1-2; d_gene: -; v_gene: TRBV2; abundance: -; CDR3aa: CASREGSYGYTF; CDR3nt: TGTGCCAGCAGGGAGGGCAGCTATGGCTACACCTTC
j_gene: TRBJ2-3; d_gene: TRBD1; v_gene: TRBV4-2; abundance: -; CDR3aa: CASSQSFSGTGDDHTQYF; CDR3nt: TGTGCCAGCAGCCAAAGTTTCAGCGGGACAGGGGACGATCATACGCAGTATTTT
j_gene: TRBJ1-2; d_gene: -; v_gene: TRBV19; abundance: -; CDR3aa: CASSIDAEYYGYTF; CDR3nt: TGTGCCAGTAGTATAGACGCGGAGTACTATGGCTACACCTTC